Following are 13 T cell receptor beta chains from one sample sequenced in a study of PD-L1 blockade in urothelial cancer. Here immunoSEQ multiplex PCR was the method, and the copy in TCRdb shows in-frame clones only, minus some. Of around 30,000 clones listed, about 79% are singletons. The sample here was PBMCs, taken around atezolizumab (anti-PD-L1) treatment. These receptors all come from a man between 60 and 75 years old with urothelial cancer.

This clone has more than one count but fewer than ten. The V call is TRBV5-4, the J call TRBJ2-7; 8 bases map to TRBD2. The CDR3 loop spans 14 amino acids. The germline gives CDR1 SGHNT, CDR2 YYREEE (reference sequence). The J segment lost 4 bases and the V segment lost 7 bases, leaving 10 bases of the junction unmatched. Here the CDR3 reads CASGSGTSGYEQYF. In DNA, the CDR3 is TGTGCCAGCGGCTCCGGGACTAGTGGATACGAGCAGTACTTC.

The chain uses TRBV5-8 and TRBJ2-7; 12 bases line up with TRBD2. The CDR3 consists of 15 residues. J lost 1 base, V lost 3 bases, and 2 bases had no gene match. The germline gives CDR1 SGHTS, CDR2 YDEGEE. CDR3 nucleotide sequence: TGTGCCAGCAGCTCACTAGCGGGGGGATCCTACGAGCAGTACTTC. This translates into CASSSLAGGSYEQYF.

The V call is TRBV5-1, the J call TRBJ2-5; D might be TRBD2 (6 bases). Per germline, CDR1 SGHRS and CDR2 YFSETQ. The V gene lost 5 bases and the J gene lost 0 bases, with 17 bases spanning the gap. There are 16 residues in the CDR3. The CDR3 nucleotides read TGCGCCAGCAGGCGGGGTGGCGACCTAGACCAAGAGACCCAGTACTTC. Translation gives CASRRGGDLDQETQYF.

The chain recombines TRBV19 with TRBJ2-1; 10 nucleotides agree with TRBD1. CDR3 length: 13 amino acids. V shed 3 bases and J 14 bases; nucleotides not matched to a gene: 7. The germline V gene has CDR1 LNHDA and CDR2 SQIVND (reference sequence). The CDR3 loop reads CASSINPGQGKFF. The CDR3 DNA follows: TGTGCCAGTAGTATTAACCCGGGACAGGGGAAGTTCTTC.

This chain uses TRBV7-9 with TRBJ2-5; D is unresolved. This CDR3 region has 12 residues. Germline V gene sequence: CDR1 SEHNR, CDR2 FQNEAQ (reference sequence). V shed 5 bases and J shed 1 base, with 5 bases lying between them. CDR3 sequence (DNA): TGTGCCAGCAGCCCCGTCCAAGAGACCCAGTACTTC. It encodes CASSPVQETQYF.

The rearrangement links TRBV6-1 to TRBJ1-2; the D gene is possibly TRBD1 (6 bases). Germline assignment: CDR1 MNHNS and CDR2 SASEGT. Trimming took 0 bases from V and 2 from J, leaving 10 bases between them. The CDR3 spans 15 residues. This CDR3 reads CASSEAWGGNYGYTF. The CDR3 DNA follows: TGTGCCAGCAGTGAAGCTTGGGGGGGCAACTATGGCTACACCTTC.

This clone was picked up one time. J is TRBJ2-7 and V is TRBV5-5, with D tentatively TRBD1 (6 bases). This CDR3 spans 15 amino acids. In germline, CDR1 is SGHKS, CDR2 YYEKEE (reference sequence). V was pared by 1 base and J by 4 bases, with 15 bases between. The CDR3 bases are TGTGCCAGCAGCTTGTTGGGGGCTGAGCTTTACGAGCAGTACTTC. Protein product: CASSLLGAELYEQYF.

This chain joins TRBV7-2 and TRBJ1-3; 7 bases match TRBD1. J gave up 4 bases and V 1 base, and 4 bases lay outside the gene matches. The CDR3 has 15 residues. The germline V gene encodes CDR1 SGHTA and CDR2 FQGNSA. The CDR3 nucleotides read TGTGCCAGCAGCTTAGACAGGGGAATCGGAAACACCATATATTTT. It is translated as CASSLDRGIGNTIYF.

The V gene is TRBV6-4, the J gene TRBJ2-7, with a weak D call TRBD2 (6 bases). CDR1 is MRHNA and CDR2 is SNTAGT in the germline V gene. This CDR3 contains 13 residues. Trimming left V 3 bases short and J 6 bases short, with 12 bases between. The CDR3 loop is CASSEERRGEQYF. The CDR3, as DNA: TGTGCCAGCAGTGAGGAAAGGAGGGGCGAGCAGTACTTC.

The V gene is TRBV6-1, the J gene TRBJ2-7, with TRBD1 matching 8 bases. Losses at the gene ends were 5 bases for V and 5 bases for J; bases not matched to a gene: 8. CDR3 length: 14 residues. Germline CDR1 is MNHNS and CDR2 is SASEGT. CDR3 DNA sequence: TGTGCCAGCAGTTCAGGACAGGGATACGACGAGCAGTACTTC. Translation gives CASSSGQGYDEQYF.

This clone appeared a single time. V usage is TRBV18 and J usage is TRBJ2-3, with TRBD1 identical over 7 bases. Trimming removed 3 bases from V and 4 bases from J; junction bases left unmatched: 7. This CDR3 has 15 residues. Germline V gene lookup returns CDR1 KGHSH and CDR2 LQKENI. The CDR3 loop reads CASSPTQGLPDTQYF. The DNA of the CDR3 is TGTGCCAGCTCACCCACACAGGGGTTGCCAGATACGCAGTATTTT.

V and J are TRBV5-6 and TRBJ2-1; TRBD2 matches at 8 bases. CDR3 size: 15 residues. Germline V gene data show CDR1 as SGHDT and CDR2 as YYEEEE. V gave up 3 bases and J gave up 5 bases; unmatched junction bases: 7. CDR3 nucleotide sequence: TGTGCCAGCAGCTCCCGGGGGGGCAGACACAATGAGCAGTTCTTC. Amino acid sequence: CASSSRGGRHNEQFF.

The genes are TRBV7-2 and TRBJ1-5, with TRBD1 as a possible D gene (6 bases). The CDR3 has 17 amino acids. Germline lookup yields CDR1 SGHTA and CDR2 FQGNSA. Trimming stripped 1 base from V and 1 base from J, with 14 bases between. CDR3 amino acids: CASSLDNRALSNQPQHF. The CDR3 DNA reads as TGTGCCAGCAGCTTAGATAACAGGGCATTGAGCAATCAGCCCCAGCATTTT. The variable domain in full, completed from reference TRBV7-2 and TRBJ1-5, reads GAGVSQSPSNKVTEKGKDVELRCDPISGHTALYWYRQSLGQGLEFLIYFQGNSAPDKSGLPSDRFSAERTGGSVSTLTIQRTQQEDSAVYLCASSLDNRALSNQPQHFGDGTRLSIL.